One and the same sample provided the 2 T cell receptor beta chains below, sequenced in a study of blood T cell repertoires in COVID-19. The protocol was immunoSEQ multiplex PCR, while the TCRdb copy is restricted to in-frame clones and leaves out a portion. This table holds 57,000 or so clones, around 86% found once. The material sequenced was peripheral blood. The receptors derive from a human donor in a cohort sampled during active COVID-19.

The chain has TRBV27 and TRBJ2-5; TRBD1 matches 9 bases. V lost 2 bases, J lost 5 bases, and 6 bases stayed unmatched. The CDR3 totals 15 residues. In germline, CDR1 is MNHEY, CDR2 SMNVEV (reference sequence). The CDR3 sequence is CASSLGYRGRETQYF. In nucleotides, the CDR3 is TGTGCCAGCAGTTTAGGATACAGGGGGCGCGAGACCCAGTACTTC.

The rearrangement joins TRBV6-1 to TRBJ2-1; D gene unclear. Trimming took off 3 bases at V and 0 bases at J, with 6 bases between the two ends. The germline CDR1 and CDR2 sequences are MNHNS and SASEGT. The CDR3 has 14 residues. The CDR3 coding sequence is TGTGCCAGCAGTGATTCCGGCTCCTACAATGAGCAGTTCTTC. Encoded protein: CASSDSGSYNEQFF.